Described below is a single T cell receptor beta chain sequence and its context. The sample originates from a study of blood T cell repertoires in COVID-19. The wider study: Acute and convalescent COVID-19 samples came from the United States, Italy and Spain. T cells, B-cell-depleted T cells, or PBMCs provided the cDNA or gDNA that served as material.

Sequencing was performed with immunoSEQ multiplex PCR; in TCRdb, only in-frame clones are kept and a portion is missing. The sample carries roughly 360,000 clones, 75% to 90% recorded once. Participant reports of clinical history set cohort assignment. Cohort 3 recovered donors had two negative PCRs, clearance, or symptom resolution. Trimming cost V 2 bases and J 0 bases, with 8 bases left between them. In germline, CDR1 is LGHDT, CDR2 YNNKEL (reference sequence). This CDR3 contains 15 residues. Sample: PBMCs or T cells enriched from blood (not recorded which). The rearrangement joins TRBV3-1 (or the pseudogene TRBV3-2) to TRBJ2-4; D possibly corresponds to TRBD2 (5 bases). The TCR was taken from a woman aged 45-65 years who had recovered from COVID-19. The CDR3, as DNA: TGTGCCAGCAGCCAAACCGGACTAGCCAAAAACATTCAGTACTTC. It yields the protein CASSQTGLAKNIQYF.